This section outlines one T cell receptor (beta chain) sequence together with its context. Its target antigen remains unknown. One base away there is no much larger clone; base qualities are not given. TCRbeta CDR3 regions were amplified from genomic DNA by means of the immunoSEQ Assay, a bias-controlled multiplex PCR. The source study handled its data this way. Nucleated cell counts per sample were estimated from amplification of reference gene primers within the assay. Sequence reads were collapsed and filtered to measure the absolute abundance of every unique TCRbeta CDR3 rearrangement. For each sample, productive Simpson clonality was calculated by taking the square root of Simpson's diversity index across productive rearrangements. TCRdb carries this immuneACCESS record with in-frame sequences only. Its versions omit some clonotypes, under half of them owing to an unresolved V gene in the studies checked, with the rest unexplained. For V, J and clone size, that table is used; D and trimming come from the DNA. For this sample the table gives some 300,000 clones, of which about nine tenths were detected only once. The ten largest clones represent about 4.2% of the sample.

The data derive from a study of blood T cell repertoires in COVID-19 (TCRdb year 2020). Turning to the overall study: Samples from collaborators originated in the United States, Italy and Spain and spanned both the acute and convalescent phases of COVID-19. The prospective study material was composed of cDNA or gDNA derived from T cells, B-cell-depleted T cells, or PBMCs. The dataset comprised deeply sampled blood TCRbeta repertoires from subjects exposed to, actively infected with, or recovered from COVID-19. A freely available public database, intended as a resource for researchers studying the immune response to SARS-CoV-2, is where the repertoires were released. Samples came from the ongoing ImmuneRACE study (first 160 participants) plus 1,254 subjects from 6 global collaborators. A de-identified subject ID, COVID-19 status, age in years and sex were almost always included in the sample metadata. HLA class I and class II types, where available, came from metadata supplied by the sample provider rather than from assay-based typing.

In the prospective study, participants were roughly 18 to 95 years old, resided in about two dozen geographic areas of the United States, and were enrolled through a virtual design. In the prospective study, participants were assigned to cohorts based on the clinical history participants reported in a screening survey and a study questionnaire. ImmuneRACE Cohort 3 recovered participants were defined by two consecutive negative NP/OP PCR tests, healthcare professional clearance, or symptom resolution. In the prospective study, mobile phlebotomists collected whole blood, serum and a nasopharyngeal or oropharyngeal swab from each participant. Prospective study participants could optionally give additional blood draws and questionnaires over an approximately two-month period. Prospective study blood samples were shipped either frozen or at room temperature before DNA extraction. V and J are truncated by 0 bases and 6 bases respectively, leaving an intervening sequence of 8 bases. Per the germline V gene (reference sequence), SGHNT is the CDR1 and YYREEE is the CDR2. The CDR3 starts with the cysteine, ends with the phenylalanine, and has 13 residues. The CDR3 DNA has 39 bases and is translated from base 1.

Study-level results and caveats: Clinical and demographic metadata were provided uncurated, with the amount varying by source and participant.

This clonotype was sampled from a man aged 25-45 years who had recovered from COVID-19. The chain was built from TRBV5-4 and TRBJ2-3; TRBD1 is a possible D gene, resting on 6 matching bases. Sequencing input: PBMCs or T cells enriched from blood (not recorded which). The bases read TGTGCCAGCAGCTTGGAGGGGGTCGATACGCAGTATTTT. This gives the protein CASSLEGVDTQYF.